This T cell receptor (beta chain) comes out of a study of blood T cell repertoires in COVID-19 (dated by TCRdb to about 2020). With respect to the entire study: Samples from collaborators originated in the United States, Italy and Spain and spanned both the acute and convalescent phases of COVID-19. The material from the prospective study consisted of cDNA or gDNA derived from T cells, B-cell-depleted T cells, or PBMCs. The dataset comprised deeply sampled blood TCRbeta repertoires from subjects exposed to, actively infected with, or recovered from COVID-19. The repertoires were released in a freely available public database meant as a resource for research on the immune response to SARS-CoV-2. Samples came from the ongoing ImmuneRACE study (first 160 participants) plus 1,254 subjects from 6 global collaborators. A de-identified subject ID, COVID-19 status, age in years and sex were almost always included in the sample metadata. Where available, HLA class I and class II types were obtained from metadata supplied by the sample provider rather than from assay-based typing. General findings and caveats noted by the study authors: The quantity of clinical and demographic metadata differed by source and by participant and was supplied without curation.

Each collaborating institution followed its own protocols to collect whole blood in K2EDTA tubes. Collaborator samples were shipped for TCRbeta analysis as frozen whole blood, isolated PBMCs, or DNA extracted from either sample type. The immunoSEQ Assay, a bias-controlled multiplex PCR, was used to amplify TCRbeta CDR3 regions from genomic DNA. As for the authors' bioinformatics: The number of nucleated cells in each sample was estimated from the amplification of reference gene primers within the assay. To quantify the absolute abundance of each unique TCRbeta CDR3 rearrangement, sequence reads were collapsed and filtered. Productive Simpson clonality was computed per sample as the square root of Simpson's diversity index over productive rearrangements. Held by TCRdb, this immuneACCESS table contains in-frame sequences only and omits some clones. Under half of the omission traces to an unresolved V gene where checked; the cause of the rest is unknown. Clone size and V and J calls were adopted from that table, with D and trimming inferred from the DNA. The sample records over 65,000 clones, about 90% of which are singletons. The leading ten clones occupy 0.85% to 1.2% of the sample.

A word on this clone: It has no known antigen specificity. Base-call qualities are not available, and no considerably larger clone is one nucleotide away.

V is pruned by 3 bases and J by 6 bases, leaving 6 bases of the junction without a gene match. The germline V gene (reference sequence) gives CDR1 as LNHNV and CDR2 as YYDKDF. Spanning cysteine to phenylalanine, the CDR3 consists of 14 amino acids. Only the CDR3 DNA is retained, 42 bases long and in frame from the first base. The TCR sequence derives from a human donor in a cohort sampled during active COVID-19. Sequencing input: peripheral blood. This chain joins TRBV15 to TRBJ1-2; 8 of the junction bases match TRBD1. The CDR3 corresponds to CATSSPGTGHGYTF. The DNA sequence is given as TGTGCCACCAGCAGTCCCGGGACAGGCCATGGCTACACCTTC.